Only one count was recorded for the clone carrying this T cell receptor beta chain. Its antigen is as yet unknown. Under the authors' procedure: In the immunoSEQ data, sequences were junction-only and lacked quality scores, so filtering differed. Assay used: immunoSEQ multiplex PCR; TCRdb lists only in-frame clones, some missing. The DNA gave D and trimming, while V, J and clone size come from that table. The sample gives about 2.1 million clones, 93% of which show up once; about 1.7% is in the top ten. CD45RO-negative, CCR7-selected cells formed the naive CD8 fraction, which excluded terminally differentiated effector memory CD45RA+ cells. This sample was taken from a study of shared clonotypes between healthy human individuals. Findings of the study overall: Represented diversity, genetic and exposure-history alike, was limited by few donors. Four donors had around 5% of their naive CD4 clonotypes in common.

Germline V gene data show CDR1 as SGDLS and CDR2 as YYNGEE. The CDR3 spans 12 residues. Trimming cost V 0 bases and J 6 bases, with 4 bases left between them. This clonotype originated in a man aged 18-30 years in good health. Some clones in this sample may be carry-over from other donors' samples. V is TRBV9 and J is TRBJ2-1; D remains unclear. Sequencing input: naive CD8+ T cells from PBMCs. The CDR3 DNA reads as TGTGCCAGCAGCGTAGGGCCCAATGAGCAGTTCTTC. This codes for CASSVGPNEQFF.